This T cell receptor (beta chain) came from a study of chemoradiotherapy in HPV16-positive cancers. Overall study context: Functional T-cell assays on two HPV16-positive patients' cells defined candidate HPV-specific clones and common TCR motifs. Regarding the study as a whole: Candidate HPV-specific clones and E7-related TCR motifs grew in tumor during treatment. For HPV16-positive patients, expanding HPV-responsive T cells associated with longer recurrence-free survival.

Repeated repertoire sampling spanned the course of chemoradiotherapy. V lost 6 bases and J lost 7; bases outside the gene matches: 8. This CDR3 spans 15 amino acids. CDR1 is MNHEY, CDR2 SMNVEV, per germline (reference sequence). A note on this clone: The antigen is not known.

The data were produced by immunoSEQ multiplex PCR, yet TCRdb's version contains in-frame clones alone and is incomplete. The table records tens of thousands of clones, over 65% of them present only once. This receptor was obtained from a human donor with HPV-associated anogenital cancer. The starting material was blood, obtained from a patient who underwent chemoradiotherapy. The chain links TRBV27 to TRBJ2-1, with TRBD2 matching 11 bases. The CDR3 here is CASRYLAGGSNEQFF. CDR3 coding DNA: TGTGCCAGCAGATATCTAGCGGGGGGTTCTAATGAGCAGTTCTTC.